This TCR beta chain was profiled in a study of blood T cells in healthy people across ages. A second about 6 to 12 cycle PCR used barcoded and J-beta primers. The template-switch adaptor, which had 12 random nucleotides, put a tag on each cDNA molecule. Per-sample output comprised a minimum of 3 million paired-end reads containing CDR3. One entry per CDR3 protein, called by TCRdb with MiXCR from the 5' RACE reads. The sample consists of 600,000 to 1,000,000 distinct CDR3 sequences, about three fifths of them appearing once. The CDR3 runs to 13 residues. Germline values: CDR1 SGHTA, CDR2 FQGNSA. Trimming shortened V by 4 bases and J by 12 bases, and 17 bases separated the two germline ends. Concerning this clonotype: What it binds is not known.

Study-level points and caveats: The fall in TCR beta diversity per million T cells was roughly linear with age.

The authors isolated at least 6.5 million PBMCs per sample. Sequenced: blood. This receptor was taken from a man aged 25-45 years in good health. The V gene is TRBV7-2, the J gene TRBJ2-3; D possibly corresponds to TRBD1 (5 bases). The chain's CDR3 is CASSSTQGIVQYF. CDR3 bases: TGTGCCAGCAGCTCCACGCAGGGTATTGTTCAGTATTTT.